This T cell receptor (beta chain) emerged from a study of shared clonotypes between healthy human individuals. Across the study: Contributing individuals were a couple of females and a few males aged 18 to 49.

Researchers ran the assay at a deep level. Here immunoSEQ multiplex PCR was the method, and the copy in TCRdb shows in-frame clones only, minus some. The table shows 2 million to 2.5 million clones, with 85% to 95% occurring only once. The CDR3 contains 14 residues. V was cut by 1 base and J by 5 bases, with 11 bases left in between. CDR1 and CDR2 (germline): SGHTA, FQGNSA. The clonotype originates from a man aged 18 to 29 in good health. Some clones in this sample may be carry-over from other donors' samples. Sequencing was done on a sample of naive CD4+ T cells from PBMCs. Subset denoted: CD45RA+ positively selected. The V call is TRBV7-2, the J call TRBJ2-5; D possibly corresponds to TRBD1 (6 bases). The CDR3 bases are TGTGCCAGCAGCTTAGTGGCAGGGGAGGAGACCCAGTACTTC. Translating it yields CASSLVAGEETQYF.